Each of the 13 T cell receptor beta chains below was sequenced from the same sample in a study of blood T cell repertoires in COVID-19. Repertoires were generated with immunoSEQ multiplex PCR, while TCRdb's copy carries only in-frame clones and drops some. This sample yields about 230,000 clones, of which approximately 82% are seen a single time; approximately 2% belongs to the top ten. What was sequenced was peripheral blood. The origin of the receptors is a man in his forties who had recovered from COVID-19.

This clone was observed a single time. This rearrangement joins TRBV24-1 to TRBJ2-3, with 10 bases aligning to TRBD1. Trimming removed 8 bases from V and 3 bases from J; junction bases left unmatched: 10. Per the germline V gene, CDR1 is KGHDR and CDR2 is SFDVKD. The CDR3 is made up of 16 amino acids. The CDR3 sequence: CATNIDRGPETDTQYF. DNA for the CDR3: TGTGCCACCAATATAGACAGGGGGCCTGAGACAGATACGCAGTATTTT.

This rearrangement joins TRBV3-1 (or the pseudogene TRBV3-2) to TRBJ2-7, with D maybe TRBD2 (6 bases). In germline, CDR1 is LGHDT, CDR2 YNNKEL (reference sequence). Trimming cost V 4 bases and J 7 bases, with 8 bases left between them. The CDR3 is made up of 11 amino acids. The DNA for the CDR3 is TGTGCCAGCAGCCCGGGGGTGGAGCAGTACTTC. It codes for CASSPGVEQYF.

The CDR3 DNA follows: TGCGCCAGCAGTCAATCCGGGGTCGCCGGACCCTATGAAAAACTGTTTTTT. This translates into CASSQSGVAGPYEKLFF. J is TRBJ1-4 and V is TRBV23-1; D call uncertain. TRBV23-1 is an ORF for which the function is uncertain. V shed 0 bases and J shed 6 bases, with 17 bases lying between them. CDR3 length: 17 amino acids.

The chain carries TRBV25-1 and TRBJ1-2, with D possibly matching TRBD1 (5 bases). The CDR3 has 11 amino acids. V lost 7 bases and J lost 4, with 7 bases in between. The V gene's germline CDR1 is MGHDK and CDR2 SYGVNS. CDR3 sequence: CASTGLYGYTF. As DNA, the CDR3 is TGTGCCAGCACAGGGCTCTATGGCTACACCTTC.

The rearrangement links TRBV15 to TRBJ2-7; 7 bases are a match to TRBD1. Germline CDR1 LNHNV, CDR2 YYDKDF (reference sequence). The CDR3 is made up of 16 amino acids. After removal of 4 bases from V and 4 bases from J, the junction contained 13 bases not matched to a gene. The CDR3 loop reads CATSIKKANRGYEQYF. The DNA for the CDR3 is TGTGCCACCAGCATTAAGAAAGCCAACAGGGGATACGAGCAGTACTTC. Based on the CDR3 plus reference TRBV15 and TRBJ2-7, the full variable domain is DAMVIQNPRYQVTQFGKPVTLSCSQTLNHNVMYWYQQKSSQAPKLLFHYYDKDFNNEADTPDNFQSRRPNTSFCFLDIRSPGLGDTAMYLCATSIKKANRGYEQYFGPGTRLTVT.

This clone was detected only once. The V gene is TRBV12-3 or TRBV12-4, the J gene TRBJ2-7; D remains unclear. CDR3 size: 11 residues. V dropped 6 bases and J dropped 5 bases, with 8 bases sitting between them. The CDR3: CASRLRDEQYF. The CDR3 DNA sequence: TGTGCCAGCAGGCTTCGCGACGAGCAGTACTTC.

This clone appeared once. The V gene is TRBV19, the J gene TRBJ2-5; maybe TRBD1 (5 bases). This CDR3 has 13 amino acids. V was trimmed by 3 bases and J by 5 bases, leaving 10 bases between them. Germline assignment: CDR1 LNHDA and CDR2 SQIVND (reference sequence). CDR3 sequence: CASSIRRAETQYF. The CDR3, as DNA: TGTGCCAGTAGTATTCGCAGGGCGGAGACCCAGTACTTC.

The chain recombines TRBV27 with TRBJ1-2; TRBD1 matches 7 bases. The trim removed 3 bases at V and 4 bases at J, leaving 8 bases unmatched. CDR1 is MNHEY and CDR2 is SMNVEV in the germline V gene (reference sequence). The CDR3 spans 15 residues. CDR3 nucleotide sequence: TGTGCCAGCAGTTTTAGGGCAGGGGGTATCTATGGCTACACCTTC. Its translation is CASSFRAGGIYGYTF.

This clone occurred a few times. The V gene is TRBV18, the J gene TRBJ2-3; possible D gene TRBD2, 5 bases. Germline CDR1 and CDR2: KGHSH and LQKENI. The CDR3 is 14 amino acids. The ends were cut back, 1 base at V and 3 bases at J, with 8 bases in the middle. The CDR3 sequence is CASSPLRETDTQYF. The CDR3 region has the DNA TGTGCCAGCTCACCACTACGGGAAACAGATACGCAGTATTTT. Complete variable domain (other parts from reference TRBV18 and TRBJ2-3): NAGVMQNPRHLVRRRGQEARLRCSPMKGHSHVYWYRQLPEEGLKFMVYLQKENIIDESGMPKERFSAEFPKEGPSILRIQQVVRGDSAAYFCASSPLRETDTQYFGPGTRLTVL.

The gene calls are TRBV3-1 (or the pseudogene TRBV3-2) and TRBJ2-5; D gene ambiguous. This CDR3 comprises 13 residues. Per germline, CDR1 LGHDT and CDR2 YNNKEL (reference sequence). V dropped 5 bases and J dropped 1 base, with 8 bases sitting between them. DNA for the CDR3: TGTGCCAGCAGCAATGGCTTCCAAGAGACCCAGTACTTC. Its protein product is CASSNGFQETQYF.

V gene TRBV27 combines with J gene TRBJ2-5; D gene uncertain. The germline V and J ends were trimmed by 6 bases and 0 bases, with 11 bases remaining between them. The germline gives CDR1 MNHEY, CDR2 SMNVEV (reference sequence). This CDR3 has 14 amino acids. CDR3: CASRGLGDQETQYF. The CDR3 bases are TGTGCCAGCAGGGGCTTGGGTGACCAAGAGACCCAGTACTTC.

This clone has only a few counts. This chain uses TRBV29-1 with TRBJ2-7; 10 positions agree with TRBD1. The trim removed 7 bases at V and 12 bases at J, leaving 15 bases unmatched. This CDR3 is built from 13 residues. CDR1 and CDR2 from the germline V gene are SQVTM and ANQGSEA. The CDR3 loop reads CSAPSGTGVSWYF. CDR3 sequence (DNA): TGCAGCGCCCCCTCCGGGACAGGGGTTAGTTGGTACTTC.

The chain has TRBV6-1 and TRBJ1-3; 10 bases are a match to TRBD1. Germline V lookup: CDR1 MNHNS, CDR2 SASEGT. This CDR3 has 18 residues. The V segment lost 3 bases and the J segment 8 bases; nucleotides outside the gene matches: 16. The CDR3 spells CASSDRRALLDRGDTIYF. For the CDR3, the DNA is TGTGCCAGCAGTGATCGTCGTGCTCTGTTGGACAGGGGGGACACCATATATTTT.